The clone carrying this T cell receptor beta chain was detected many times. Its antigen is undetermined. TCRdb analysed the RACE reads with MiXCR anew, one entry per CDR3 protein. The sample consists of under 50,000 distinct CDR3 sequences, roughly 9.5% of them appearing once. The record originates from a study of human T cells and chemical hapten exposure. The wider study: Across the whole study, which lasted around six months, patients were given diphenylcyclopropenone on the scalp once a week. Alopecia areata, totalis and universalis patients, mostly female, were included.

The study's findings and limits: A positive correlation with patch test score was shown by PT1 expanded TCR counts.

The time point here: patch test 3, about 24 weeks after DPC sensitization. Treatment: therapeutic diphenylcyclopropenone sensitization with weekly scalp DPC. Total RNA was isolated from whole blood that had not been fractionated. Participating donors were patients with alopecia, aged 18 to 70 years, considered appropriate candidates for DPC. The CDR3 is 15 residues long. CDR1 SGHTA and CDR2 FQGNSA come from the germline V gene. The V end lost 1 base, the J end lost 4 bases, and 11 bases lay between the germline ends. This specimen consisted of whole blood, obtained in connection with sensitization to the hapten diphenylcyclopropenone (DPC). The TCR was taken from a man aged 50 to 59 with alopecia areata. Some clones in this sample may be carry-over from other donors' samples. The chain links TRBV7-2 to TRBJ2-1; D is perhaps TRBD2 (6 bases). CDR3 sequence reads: CASSLGPGTYNEQFF. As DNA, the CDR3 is TGTGCCAGCAGCTTAGGCCCGGGGACTTACAATGAGCAGTTCTTC.